One sample yielded the 13 T cell receptor beta chains listed below, sequenced in a study of beta chain features in type 1 diabetes. What was sequenced were expressed TCRB transcripts, since all of the isolated RNA had been reverse transcribed. The protocol was immunoSEQ multiplex PCR, while the TCRdb copy is restricted to in-frame clones and leaves out a portion. In the table there are about 320,000 clones, 11% to 15% of which are singletons. Sample: central memory CD4+ T cells from blood. The receptors shown here come from a young man in good health.

This clone was detected only a few times. The rearrangement joins TRBV18 to TRBJ1-1; D call uncertain. Trimming pared 3 bases from V and 4 bases from J, leaving 12 bases between. From germline, CDR1 is KGHSH and CDR2 LQKENI. The CDR3 contains 14 residues. CDR3 in amino acids: CASSPLRDGTEAFF. In DNA form, the CDR3 reads TGTGCCAGCTCACCGCTGCGGGATGGCACTGAAGCTTTCTTT.

This clone was detected only a few times. The V gene is TRBV21-1, the J gene TRBJ2-1. TRBV21-1 is termed a pseudogene. The length of the CDR3 is 18 residues. Here the CDR3 DNA reads TGTGCCAGCAGCAAAGAGGGGGGCCAAAAGGGCTCCTACAATGAGCAGTTCTTC. This codes for CASSKEGGQKGSYNEQFF.

V gene TRBV9 combines with J gene TRBJ2-3; 10 bases agree with TRBD2. The CDR3 covers 18 residues. After removal of 2 bases from V and 1 base from J, the junction contained 10 bases not matched to a gene. The germline V gene encodes CDR1 SGDLS and CDR2 YYNGEE. The CDR3 DNA is TGTGCCAGCAGCGTGACTAGCGGGCTGCTTTTGGGCACAGATACGCAGTATTTT. Its translation: CASSVTSGLLLGTDTQYF.

The chain recombines TRBV9 with TRBJ2-5; D is possibly TRBD1 (5 bases). Trimming cost V 4 bases and J 2 bases, with 18 bases left between them. CDR1 SGDLS and CDR2 YYNGEE come from the germline V gene. The CDR3 sequence is 16 residues long. CDR3: CASSQSPQGTQETQYF. CDR3 DNA sequence: TGTGCCAGCAGCCAATCCCCCCAGGGTACGCAAGAGACCCAGTACTTC.

The chain employs TRBV10-3 and TRBJ1-1; 8 nucleotides match TRBD1. This CDR3 has 14 amino acids. With V trimmed by 6 bases and J by 5 bases, 8 bases remained unmatched. In germline, CDR1 is ENHRY, CDR2 SYGVKD. The CDR3 DNA is TGTGCCATCAGCCTAGACAGGGGAGGAACTGAAGCTTTCTTT. Protein sequence: CAISLDRGGTEAFF.

This clone has more than one count but fewer than ten. V usage is TRBV29-1 and J usage is TRBJ2-7; D ambiguous. CDR1 is SQVTM and CDR2 is ANQGSEA in the germline V gene. This CDR3 comprises 14 residues. Deletions cut 0 bases from V and 6 bases from J, with 15 bases between. The chain's CDR3 is CSVEEGPGRGEQYF. The DNA of the CDR3 is TGCAGCGTTGAAGAAGGGCCGGGTAGAGGCGAGCAGTACTTC.

The chain links TRBV6-6 to TRBJ1-2; D not certain. V was cut by 7 bases and J by 2 bases, with 14 bases left in between. The CDR3 sequence is 14 residues long. Germline V CDR1 and CDR2: MNHNY, SVGAGI (reference sequence). The CDR3, as DNA: TGTGCCAGCAACAGCTATGACAAGAACTATGGCTACACCTTC. As protein: CASNSYDKNYGYTF.

V and J are TRBV5-5 and TRBJ1-2; TRBD1 is a possible D gene (5 bases). Germline CDR1 is SGHKS and CDR2 is YYEKEE (reference sequence). The CDR3 is made up of 14 amino acids. Trimming took 0 bases from V and 8 from J, leaving 14 bases between them. The CDR3 DNA is TGTGCCAGCAGCTTGGTGGCGGGGGGTACAGGCTACACCTTC. Translated, it gives CASSLVAGGTGYTF.

This clone was counted only a few times. The chain has TRBV14 and TRBJ2-5; TRBD1 or TRBD2 may be the D gene (5 bases each). The CDR3 totals 15 residues. V was trimmed by 4 bases and J by 5 bases, leaving 17 bases between them. Germline-derived CDR1 and CDR2 are SGHDN and FVKESK. The CDR3 loop is CASSLGTLEGETQYF. CDR3 in DNA: TGTGCCAGCAGCCTAGGGACCCTCGAGGGGGAGACCCAGTACTTC.

This chain joins TRBV20-1 and TRBJ2-3; no definite D call. CDR3 length: 11 amino acids. The V end was cut by 0 bases, the J end by 7 bases, with 5 bases between. Germline values: CDR1 DFQATT, CDR2 SNEGSKA (reference sequence). Here the CDR3 reads CSAREGYTQYF. The DNA for the CDR3 is TGCAGTGCTAGAGAAGGCTATACGCAGTATTTT.

This clone occurred a few times. This rearrangement joins TRBV5-4 to TRBJ1-2; D is uncertain. V was trimmed by 0 bases and J by 6 bases, leaving 15 bases between them. Germline V gives CDR1 SGHNT, CDR2 YYREEE (reference sequence). This CDR3 has 15 residues. CDR3 DNA: TGTGCCAGCAGCTTGGACCCCAGCAGGCCTAATGGCTACACCTTC. This translates into CASSLDPSRPNGYTF.

The chain is built from TRBV7-3 and TRBJ2-3; a weak D match, TRBD1 (5 bases). CDR1 and CDR2 from the germline V gene are SGHTA and FQGTGA. With 5 bases removed from V and 0 bases from J, the gap between germline ends came to 9 bases. This CDR3 has 14 residues. The CDR3 protein is CASSQGTSTDTQYF. CDR3 DNA sequence: TGTGCCAGCAGCCAGGGTACTAGCACAGATACGCAGTATTTT.

Only a few counts were recorded for this clone. The same CDR3 also results from other DNA sequences found in this sample. V and J are TRBV7-8 and TRBJ2-1; D unclear. This CDR3 spans 11 amino acids. V dropped 0 bases and J dropped 8 bases, with 2 bases sitting between them. In germline, CDR1 is SGHVS, CDR2 FQNEAQ. The chain's CDR3 is CASSLADEQFF. CDR3 bases: TGTGCCAGCAGCTTAGCTGATGAGCAGTTCTTC.